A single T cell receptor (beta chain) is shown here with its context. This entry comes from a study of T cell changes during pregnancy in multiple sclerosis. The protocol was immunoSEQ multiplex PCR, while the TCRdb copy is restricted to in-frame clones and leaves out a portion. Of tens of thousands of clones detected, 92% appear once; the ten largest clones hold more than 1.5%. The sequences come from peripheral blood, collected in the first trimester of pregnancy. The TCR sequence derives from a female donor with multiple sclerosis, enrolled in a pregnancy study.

The CDR3 protein is CASSRQAASRVDTQYF. In DNA, the CDR3 is TGTGCCAGCAGCCGACAGGCGGCCTCCAGGGTAGATACGCAGTATTTT. The rearrangement links TRBV7-2 to TRBJ2-3, with TRBD1 as a possible D gene (6 bases). Trimming took off 5 bases at V and 5 bases at J, with 20 bases between the two ends. The CDR3 sequence is 16 residues long. CDR1 is SGHTA and CDR2 is FQGNSA in the germline V gene.